Sequencing of this T cell receptor beta chain was carried out in a study of blood T cell repertoires in COVID-19. In the authors' workflow: Amplification of reference gene primers was used by the study to estimate nucleated cell counts. Profiled with immunoSEQ multiplex PCR; TCRdb holds only in-frame clones, not every one. From that table come the V and J calls and clone size; the DNA was used to work out D and trimming. The data contain more than 150,000 clones, less than 80% of them singletons. Source material: peripheral blood. The sequence derives from a man aged 50 or older who had recovered from COVID-19.

The chain's CDR3 is CASMQGAPIGRGSPYNEQFF. CDR3 DNA sequence: TGTGCCAGCATGCAGGGGGCACCCATAGGGCGGGGGTCACCCTACAATGAGCAGTTCTTC. The V and J genes are TRBV6-9 and TRBJ2-1, with D perhaps matching TRBD1 (8 bases). The CDR3 loop spans 20 amino acids. CDR1 is MNHGY, CDR2 SVAAGI, per germline. With 7 bases removed from V and 2 bases from J, the gap between germline ends came to 30 bases.